Each of the 9 T cell receptor beta chains below was sequenced from the same sample in a study of regulatory T cells in long-lasting Graves disease. Assembly of TCR beta libraries relied on iRepertoire HTBI primers together with Arm-PCR of CDR3 regions. TCRdb re-called the multiplex PCR reads with MiXCR, one entry per CDR3 protein. The sample includes about 300,000 distinct CDR3 sequences, 15% to 20% seen only once; the top ten take approximately 35%. This sample's time point: newly diagnosed GD, antithyroid drugs for less than 3 months. RNA from PBMCs was the source of the TCR library. The material sequenced was peripheral blood mononuclear cells (PBMCs), taken at new diagnosis, from a patient treated with antithyroid drugs. These receptors came from a female donor with Graves disease.

The sample holds many counts of this clonotype. The chain links TRBV6-2 or TRBV6-3 to TRBJ2-3, with D tentatively TRBD1 (5 bases). Germline V lookup: CDR1 MNHEY, CDR2 SVGEGT. This CDR3 is built from 16 residues. Between the trimmed V and J ends, which lost 2 bases and 6 bases, there was a span of 18 bases. In nucleotides, the CDR3 is TGTGCCAGCAGTTACGTGTTGGGGCGGCAAGGGGATACGCAGTATTTT. It translates to CASSYVLGRQGDTQYF.

Ten or more counts support this clonotype. The chain is built from TRBV9 and TRBJ2-3, with D maybe TRBD2 (6 bases). The V gene lost 2 bases and the J gene lost 2 bases, with 21 bases spanning the gap. The CDR3 spans 18 residues. Germline V lookup: CDR1 SGDLS, CDR2 YYNGEE. The CDR3 sequence is CASSVPFSGGQVTDTQYF. CDR3 nucleotide sequence: TGTGCCAGCAGCGTCCCCTTTAGCGGAGGCCAGGTCACAGATACGCAGTATTTT. The entire variable domain, with the rest obtained from reference TRBV9 and TRBJ2-3, is as follows: DSGVTQTPKHLITATGQRVTLRCSPRSGDLSVYWYQQSLDQGLQFLIQYYNGEERAKGNILERFSAQQFPDLHSELNLSSLELGDSALYFCASSVPFSGGQVTDTQYFGPGTRLTVL.

This clonotype was observed at least ten times. This chain links TRBV10-2 with TRBJ2-3; 10 positions agree with TRBD2. Germline values: CDR1 WSHSY, CDR2 SAAADI. The J segment lost 0 bases and the V segment lost 6 bases, leaving 9 bases of the junction unmatched. CDR3 length: 17 amino acids. The CDR3 DNA sequence: TGCGCCAGCAGGGACTTACTAGCGGGATTTAGCACAGATACGCAGTATTTT. Translating it yields CASRDLLAGFSTDTQYF.

This clonotype appeared many times. V and J are TRBV5-6 and TRBJ2-7, with 10 bases that match TRBD2. CDR3 size: 14 residues. CDR1 SGHDT and CDR2 YYEEEE come from the germline V gene. V was pared by 4 bases and J by 3 bases, with 4 bases of the junction left unmatched. CDR3 nucleotides: TGTGCCAGCAGCCTAGCGGGAGCTGACTACGAGCAGTACTTC. Encoded protein: CASSLAGADYEQYF. Full variable domain (missing parts from reference TRBV5-6 and TRBJ2-7): DAGVTQSPTHLIKTRGQQVTLRCSPKSGHDTVSWYQQALGQGPQFIFQYYEEEERQRGNFPDRFSGHQFPNYSSELNVNALLLGDSALYLCASSLAGADYEQYFGPGTRLTVT.

In this sample, this clonotype turned up many times. V is TRBV18 and J is TRBJ1-5; tentative D call: TRBD1 (5 bases). The CDR3 runs 14 residues. Trimming removed 3 bases from V and 5 bases from J, with 11 bases in between. Germline V gene sequence: CDR1 KGHSH, CDR2 LQKENI. Here the CDR3 reads CASSPQQDDQPQHF. The DNA for the CDR3 is TGTGCCAGCTCACCCCAACAGGATGATCAGCCCCAGCATTTT. Variable domain in full (rest from reference TRBV18 and TRBJ1-5): NAGVMQNPRHLVRRRGQEARLRCSPMKGHSHVYWYRQLPEEGLKFMVYLQKENIIDESGMPKERFSAEFPKEGPSILRIQQVVRGDSAAYFCASSPQQDDQPQHFGDGTRLSIL.

This clonotype showed up many times. This chain links TRBV15 with TRBJ1-1; 10 bases map to TRBD1. Trimming cost V 5 bases and J 1 base; bases outside gene matches: 1. The V gene's germline CDR1 is LNHNV and CDR2 YYDKDF (reference sequence). CDR3 size: 14 residues. The CDR3: CATSGDRGNTEAFF. The DNA of the CDR3 is TGTGCCACCAGCGGGGACAGGGGGAACACTGAAGCTTTCTTT.

The chain carries TRBV20-1 and TRBJ2-7, with D possibly matching TRBD2 (6 bases). Trimming pared 3 bases from V and 0 bases from J, leaving 9 bases between. The CDR3 extends over 13 amino acids. Germline V gene lookup returns CDR1 DFQATT and CDR2 SNEGSKA (reference sequence). CDR3 sequence: CSASWRGSYEQYF. CDR3 bases: TGCAGTGCTAGCTGGAGGGGCTCCTACGAGCAGTACTTC.

There are many counts of this clonotype. The CDR3 sequence is CSARDHGERQFF. Written as DNA, the CDR3 is TGCAGTGCTAGAGATCACGGGGAACGGCAGTTCTTC. This sequence joins TRBV20-1 and TRBJ2-1; D might be TRBD2 (5 bases). V lost 0 bases to trimming and J lost 12 bases, with 12 bases between them. Germline V gene lookup returns CDR1 DFQATT and CDR2 SNEGSKA (reference sequence). This CDR3 region has 12 residues.

This sequence joins TRBV7-9 and TRBJ2-4, with TRBD1 matching 8 bases. The length of the CDR3 is 16 residues. Germline values: CDR1 SEHNR, CDR2 FQNEAQ (reference sequence). Trimming removed 5 bases from V and 0 bases from J; junction bases left unmatched: 6. The CDR3 nucleotides are TGTGCCAGCAGCGCAGGGACAGGCCTAGCCAAAAACATTCAGTACTTC. Translation: CASSAGTGLAKNIQYF.